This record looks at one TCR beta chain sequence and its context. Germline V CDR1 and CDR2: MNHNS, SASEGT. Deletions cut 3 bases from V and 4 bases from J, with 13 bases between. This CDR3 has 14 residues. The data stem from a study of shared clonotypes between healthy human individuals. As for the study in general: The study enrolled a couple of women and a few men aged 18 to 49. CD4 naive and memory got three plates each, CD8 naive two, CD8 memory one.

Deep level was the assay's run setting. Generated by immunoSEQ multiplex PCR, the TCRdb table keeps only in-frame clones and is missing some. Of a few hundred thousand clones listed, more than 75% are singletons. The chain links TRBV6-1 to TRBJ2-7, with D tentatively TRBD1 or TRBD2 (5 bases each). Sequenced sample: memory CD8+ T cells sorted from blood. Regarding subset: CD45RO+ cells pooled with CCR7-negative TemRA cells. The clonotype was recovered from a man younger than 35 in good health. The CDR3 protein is CASSDPRDGYEQYF. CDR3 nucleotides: TGTGCCAGCAGTGACCCCCGGGACGGGTACGAGCAGTACTTC.